This T cell receptor (beta chain) was sequenced for a study of blood T cell repertoires in COVID-19. This CDR3 has 15 amino acids. V gave up 3 bases and J gave up 2 bases; unmatched junction bases: 4. CDR1 is SGHTA, CDR2 FQGNSA, per germline. This table comes from immunoSEQ multiplex PCR, and its TCRdb copy is limited to in-frame clones, with some not included. The profile covers a few hundred thousand clones, with 70% to 90% appearing a single time and 9.5% taken by the ten largest. V gene TRBV7-2 combines with J gene TRBJ2-7, with 10 bases matching TRBD1. This receptor was obtained from a woman aged 40 to 49 who had recovered from COVID-19. Sequences were obtained from PBMCs or T cells enriched from blood (not recorded which). CDR3 protein: CASSFQTGGPYEQYF. CDR3 DNA: TGTGCCAGCAGCTTTCAGACAGGGGGCCCCTACGAGCAGTACTTC.